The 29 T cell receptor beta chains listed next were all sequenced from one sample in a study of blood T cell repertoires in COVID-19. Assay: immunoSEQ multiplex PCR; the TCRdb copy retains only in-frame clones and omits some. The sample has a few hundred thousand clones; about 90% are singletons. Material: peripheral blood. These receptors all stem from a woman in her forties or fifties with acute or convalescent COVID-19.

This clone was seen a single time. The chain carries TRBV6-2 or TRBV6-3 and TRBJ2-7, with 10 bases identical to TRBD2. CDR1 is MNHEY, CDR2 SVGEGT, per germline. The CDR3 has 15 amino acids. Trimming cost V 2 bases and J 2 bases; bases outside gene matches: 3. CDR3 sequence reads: CASSYTLAGAYEQYF. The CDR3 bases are TGTGCCAGCAGTTACACGCTAGCGGGAGCCTACGAGCAGTACTTC.

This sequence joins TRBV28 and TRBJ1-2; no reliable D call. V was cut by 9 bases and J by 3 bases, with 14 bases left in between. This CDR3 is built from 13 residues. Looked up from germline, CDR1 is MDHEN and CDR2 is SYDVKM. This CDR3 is CASGLGGYYGYTF. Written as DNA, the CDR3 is TGTGCCAGTGGTTTGGGAGGATACTATGGCTACACCTTC.

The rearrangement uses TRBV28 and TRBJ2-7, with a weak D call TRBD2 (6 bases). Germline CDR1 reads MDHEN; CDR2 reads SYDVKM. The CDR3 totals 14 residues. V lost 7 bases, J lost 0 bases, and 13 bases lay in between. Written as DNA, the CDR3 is TGTGCCAGCACCGCCGCGGGGAACTCCTACGAGCAGTACTTC. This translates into CASTAAGNSYEQYF. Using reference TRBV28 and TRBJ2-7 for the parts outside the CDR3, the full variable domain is DVKVTQSSRYLVKRTGEKVFLECVQDMDHENMFWYRQDPGLGLRLIYFSYDVKMKEKGDIPEGYSVSREKKERFSLILESASTNQTSMYLCASTAAGNSYEQYFGPGTRLTVT.

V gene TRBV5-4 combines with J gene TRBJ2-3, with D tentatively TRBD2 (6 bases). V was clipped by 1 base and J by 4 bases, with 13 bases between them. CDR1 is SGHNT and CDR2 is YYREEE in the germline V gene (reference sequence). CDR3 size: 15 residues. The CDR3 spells CASSLPSEGADTQYF. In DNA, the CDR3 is TGTGCCAGCAGCTTGCCTAGCGAGGGAGCAGATACGCAGTATTTT. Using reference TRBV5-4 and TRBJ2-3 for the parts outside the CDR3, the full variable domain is ETGVTQSPTHLIKTRGQQVTLRCSSQSGHNTVSWYQQALGQGPQFIFQYYREEENGRGNFPPRFSGLQFPNYSSELNVNALELDDSALYLCASSLPSEGADTQYFGPGTRLTVL.

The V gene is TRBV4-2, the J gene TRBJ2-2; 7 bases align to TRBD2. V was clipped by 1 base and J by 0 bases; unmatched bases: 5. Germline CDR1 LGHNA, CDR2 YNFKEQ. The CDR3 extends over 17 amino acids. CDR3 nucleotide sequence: TGTGCCAGCAGCCAAGTACCGGGGGGAGCGAACACCGGGGAGCTGTTTTTT. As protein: CASSQVPGGANTGELFF.

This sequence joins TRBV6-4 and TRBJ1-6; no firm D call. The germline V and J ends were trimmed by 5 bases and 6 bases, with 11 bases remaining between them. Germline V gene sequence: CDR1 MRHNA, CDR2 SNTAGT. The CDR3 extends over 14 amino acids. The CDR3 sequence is CASSLRGTNSPLHF. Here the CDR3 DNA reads TGTGCCAGCAGTCTACGGGGTACTAATTCACCCCTCCACTTT.

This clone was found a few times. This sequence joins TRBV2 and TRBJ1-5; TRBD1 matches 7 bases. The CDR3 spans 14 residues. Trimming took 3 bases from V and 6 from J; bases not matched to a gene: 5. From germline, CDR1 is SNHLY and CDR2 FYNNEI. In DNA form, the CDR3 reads TGTGCCAGCAGTGACAACAGGGGATTTCAGCCCCAGCATTTT. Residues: CASSDNRGFQPQHF.

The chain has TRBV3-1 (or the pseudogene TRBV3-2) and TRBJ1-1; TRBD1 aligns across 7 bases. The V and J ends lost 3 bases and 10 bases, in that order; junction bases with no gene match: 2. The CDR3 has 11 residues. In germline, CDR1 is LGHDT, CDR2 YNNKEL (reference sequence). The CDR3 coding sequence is TGTGCCAGCAGCCAGACAGGGCCAGCTTTCTTT. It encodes CASSQTGPAFF.

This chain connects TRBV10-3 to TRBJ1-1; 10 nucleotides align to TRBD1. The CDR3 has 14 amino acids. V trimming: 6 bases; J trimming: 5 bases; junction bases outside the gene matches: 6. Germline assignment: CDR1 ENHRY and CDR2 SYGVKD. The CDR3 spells CAIRGDRGGTEAFF. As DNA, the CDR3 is TGTGCCATCAGGGGGGACAGGGGTGGGACTGAAGCTTTCTTT.

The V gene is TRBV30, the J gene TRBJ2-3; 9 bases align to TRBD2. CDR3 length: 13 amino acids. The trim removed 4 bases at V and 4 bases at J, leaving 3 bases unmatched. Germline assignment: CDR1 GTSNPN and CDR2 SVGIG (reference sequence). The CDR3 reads CAWTVAGADTQYF. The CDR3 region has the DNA TGTGCCTGGACGGTAGCGGGAGCAGATACGCAGTATTTT.

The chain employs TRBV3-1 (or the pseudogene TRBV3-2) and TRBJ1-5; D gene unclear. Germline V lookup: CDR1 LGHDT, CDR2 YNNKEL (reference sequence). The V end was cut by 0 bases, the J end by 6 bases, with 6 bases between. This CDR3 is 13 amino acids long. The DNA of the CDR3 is TGTGCCAGCAGCCAAGAAGCCCTTCAGCCCCAGCATTTT. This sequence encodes CASSQEALQPQHF.

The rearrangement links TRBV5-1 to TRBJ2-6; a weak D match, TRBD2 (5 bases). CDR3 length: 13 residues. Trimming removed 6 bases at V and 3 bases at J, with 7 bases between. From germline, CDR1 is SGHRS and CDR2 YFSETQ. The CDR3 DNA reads TGCGCCAGCACCGGGGTTGGGGCCAACGTCCTGACTTTC. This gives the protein CASTGVGANVLTF.

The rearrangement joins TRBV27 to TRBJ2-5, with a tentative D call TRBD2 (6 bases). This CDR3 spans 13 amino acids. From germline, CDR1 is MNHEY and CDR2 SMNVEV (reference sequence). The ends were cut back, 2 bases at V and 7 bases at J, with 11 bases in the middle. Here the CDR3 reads CASSLTEGRTQYF. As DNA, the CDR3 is TGTGCCAGCAGTTTAACGGAGGGGAGGACCCAGTACTTC.

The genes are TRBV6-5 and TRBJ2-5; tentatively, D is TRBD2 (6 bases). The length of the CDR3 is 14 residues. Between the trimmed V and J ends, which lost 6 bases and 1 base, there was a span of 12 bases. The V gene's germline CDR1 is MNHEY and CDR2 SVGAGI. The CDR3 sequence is CASREGLTQETQYF. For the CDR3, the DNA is TGTGCCAGCAGAGAGGGACTTACCCAAGAGACCCAGTACTTC.

The CDR3 DNA sequence: TGTGCCAGCAGCGGGGGGGCAGCTTGGTATGGTGAAGCTTTCTTT. This translates into CASSGGAAWYGEAFF. This sequence joins TRBV6-5 and TRBJ1-1; tentative D call: TRBD1 (6 bases). The CDR3 covers 15 residues. The germline CDR1 and CDR2 sequences are MNHEY and SVGAGI. Trimming cost V 6 bases and J 7 bases, with 21 bases left between them.

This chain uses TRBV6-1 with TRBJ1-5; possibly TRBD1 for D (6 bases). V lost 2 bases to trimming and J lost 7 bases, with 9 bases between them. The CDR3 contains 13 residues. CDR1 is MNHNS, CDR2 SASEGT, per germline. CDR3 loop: CASSEQGQQPQHF. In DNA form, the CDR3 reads TGTGCCAGCAGTGAACAGGGGCAGCAGCCCCAGCATTTT.

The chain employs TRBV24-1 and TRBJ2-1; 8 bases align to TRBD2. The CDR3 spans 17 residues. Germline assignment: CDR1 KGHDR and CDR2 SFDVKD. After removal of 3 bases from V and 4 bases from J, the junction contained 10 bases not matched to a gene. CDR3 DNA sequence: TGTGCCACCAGTGATCGACCGCCCGGGACTAGTTACAATGAGCAGTTCTTC. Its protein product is CATSDRPPGTSYNEQFF.

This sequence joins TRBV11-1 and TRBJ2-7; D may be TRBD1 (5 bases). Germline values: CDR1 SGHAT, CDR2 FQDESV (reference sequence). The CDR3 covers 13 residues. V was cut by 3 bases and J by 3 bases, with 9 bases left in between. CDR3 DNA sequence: TGTGCCAGCAGCTTGTTGCAGGGCTACGAGCAGTACTTC. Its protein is CASSLLQGYEQYF.

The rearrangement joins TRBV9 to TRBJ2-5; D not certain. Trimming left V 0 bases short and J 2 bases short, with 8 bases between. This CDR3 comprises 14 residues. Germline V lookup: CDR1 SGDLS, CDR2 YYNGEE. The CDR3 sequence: CASSVDGEQETQYF. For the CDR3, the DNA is TGTGCCAGCAGCGTAGACGGTGAACAAGAGACCCAGTACTTC.

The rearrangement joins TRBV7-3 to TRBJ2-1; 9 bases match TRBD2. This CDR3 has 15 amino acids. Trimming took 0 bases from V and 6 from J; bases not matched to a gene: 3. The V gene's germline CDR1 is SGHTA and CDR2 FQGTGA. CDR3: CASSLTPSGVNEQFF. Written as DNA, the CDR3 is TGTGCCAGCAGCTTAACGCCTAGCGGGGTCAATGAGCAGTTCTTC.

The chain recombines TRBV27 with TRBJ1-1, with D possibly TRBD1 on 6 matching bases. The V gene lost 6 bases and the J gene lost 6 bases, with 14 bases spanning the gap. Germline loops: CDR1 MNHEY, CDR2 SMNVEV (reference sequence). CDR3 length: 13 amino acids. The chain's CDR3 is CASSPQGPAEAFF. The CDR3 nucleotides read TGTGCCAGCAGCCCCCAGGGGCCGGCTGAAGCTTTCTTT.

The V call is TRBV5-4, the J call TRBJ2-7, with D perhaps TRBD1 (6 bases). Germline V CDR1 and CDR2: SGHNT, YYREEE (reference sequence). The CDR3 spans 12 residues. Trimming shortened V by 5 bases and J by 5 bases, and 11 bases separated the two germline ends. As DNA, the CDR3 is TGTGCCAGCAGGTCGCACAGGGACGAGCAGTACTTC. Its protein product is CASRSHRDEQYF. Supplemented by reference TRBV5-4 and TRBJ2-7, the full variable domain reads ETGVTQSPTHLIKTRGQQVTLRCSSQSGHNTVSWYQQALGQGPQFIFQYYREEENGRGNFPPRFSGLQFPNYSSELNVNALELDDSALYLCASRSHRDEQYFGPGTRLTVT.

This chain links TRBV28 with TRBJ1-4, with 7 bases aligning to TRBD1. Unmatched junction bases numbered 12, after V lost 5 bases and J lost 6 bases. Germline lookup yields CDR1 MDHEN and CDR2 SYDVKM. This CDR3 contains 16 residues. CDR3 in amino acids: CASSAGTGTAHEKLFF. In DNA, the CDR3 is TGTGCCAGCAGTGCCGGCACCGGGACAGCCCATGAAAAACTGTTTTTT.

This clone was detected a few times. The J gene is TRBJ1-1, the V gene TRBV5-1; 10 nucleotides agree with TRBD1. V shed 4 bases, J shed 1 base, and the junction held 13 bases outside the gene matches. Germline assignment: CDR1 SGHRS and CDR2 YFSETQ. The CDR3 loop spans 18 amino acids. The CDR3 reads CASSETDRGRLSNTEAFF. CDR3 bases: TGCGCCAGCAGCGAGACTGACAGGGGGCGGCTATCGAACACTGAAGCTTTCTTT.

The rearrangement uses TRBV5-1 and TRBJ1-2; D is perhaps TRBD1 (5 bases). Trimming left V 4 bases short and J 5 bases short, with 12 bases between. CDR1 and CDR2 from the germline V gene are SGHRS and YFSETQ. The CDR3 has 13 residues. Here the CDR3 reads CASSKGTEYGYTF. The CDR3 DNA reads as TGCGCCAGCAGCAAAGGGACTGAATATGGCTACACCTTC.

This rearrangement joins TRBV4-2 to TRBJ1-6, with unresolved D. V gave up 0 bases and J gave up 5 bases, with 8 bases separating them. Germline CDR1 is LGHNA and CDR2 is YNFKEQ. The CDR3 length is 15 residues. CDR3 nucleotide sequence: TGTGCCAGCAGCCAAGATTGGGAGAATAATTCACCCCTCCACTTT. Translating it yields CASSQDWENNSPLHF.

CDR3 region: CSVWSGAGNQPQHF. CDR3 DNA: TGCAGCGTTTGGTCTGGGGCGGGCAATCAGCCCCAGCATTTT. This rearrangement joins TRBV29-1 to TRBJ1-5; possibly TRBD1 for D (5 bases). This CDR3 is built from 14 residues. CDR1 is SQVTM and CDR2 is ANQGSEA in the germline V gene. V dropped 5 bases and J dropped 2 bases, with 13 bases sitting between them.

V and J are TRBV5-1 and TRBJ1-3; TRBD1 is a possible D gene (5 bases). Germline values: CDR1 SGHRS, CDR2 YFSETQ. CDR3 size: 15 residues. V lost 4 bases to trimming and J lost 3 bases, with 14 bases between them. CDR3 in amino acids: CASSPGHSDGNTIYF. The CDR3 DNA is TGCGCCAGCAGCCCAGGACATTCTGATGGAAACACCATATATTTT.

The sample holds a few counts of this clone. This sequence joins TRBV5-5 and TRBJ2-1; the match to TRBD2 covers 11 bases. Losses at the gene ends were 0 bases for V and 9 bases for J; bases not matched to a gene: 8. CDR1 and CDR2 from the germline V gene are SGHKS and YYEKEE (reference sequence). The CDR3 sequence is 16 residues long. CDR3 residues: CASSLGTGGLAGEQFF. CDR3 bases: TGTGCCAGCAGCTTGGGTACCGGAGGACTAGCGGGTGAGCAGTTCTTC.